These T cell receptor beta chains were read from a single sample in a study of cytomegalovirus exposure and HLA in healthy donors. Repertoires were generated with immunoSEQ multiplex PCR, while TCRdb's copy carries only in-frame clones and drops some. The repertoire table contains around 37,000 clones. Source material: PBMCs. All receptors derive from a human donor in good health. CDR3s include the opening cysteine and the closing phenylalanine or tryptophan. D genes are given only for firm matches.

V gene: TRBV30
J gene: TRBJ1-2
D gene: NA
CDR3 DNA: TGTGCCTGGAGCGGGGGGCTGGTCTATGGCTACACCTTC
CDR3 protein: CAWSGGLVYGYTF

V gene: TRBV27
J gene: TRBJ2-3
D gene: NA
CDR3 DNA: TGTGCCAGCAGTTTGGGAGAAGCCCGCGATACGCAGTATTTT
CDR3 protein: CASSLGEARDTQYF

V gene: TRBV5-5
J gene: TRBJ2-7
D gene: NA
CDR3 DNA: TGTGCCAGCAGCTCCGAGGGCGGGGGCAGCGCCTACGAGCAGTACTTC
CDR3 protein: CASSSEGGGSAYEQYF

V gene: TRBV28
J gene: TRBJ2-7
D gene: TRBD1
CDR3 DNA: TGTGCCAGCAGGTCCGGGACAGCCGTCTACGAGCAGTACTTC
CDR3 protein: CASRSGTAVYEQYF

V gene: TRBV7-3
J gene: TRBJ2-1
D gene: TRBD2
CDR3 DNA: TGTGCCAGCAGCTTAAGGACTAGCGGGGTACGCAATGAGCAGTTCTTC
CDR3 protein: CASSLRTSGVRNEQFF

V gene: TRBV9
J gene: TRBJ1-1
D gene: TRBD1
CDR3 DNA: TGTGCCAGCAGCGTGGACAGGGCAATGAACACTGAAGCTTTCTTT
CDR3 protein: CASSVDRAMNTEAFF

V gene: TRBV6-5
J gene: TRBJ1-1
D gene: TRBD1
CDR3 DNA: TGTGCCAGCAGTTACAAGCAGGGGGAGATGACTGAAGCTTTCTTT
CDR3 protein: CASSYKQGEMTEAFF

V gene: TRBV18
J gene: TRBJ2-2
D gene: NA
CDR3 DNA: TGTGCCAGCTCACCAGCACTTGACAGGACCGGGGAGCTGTTTTTT
CDR3 protein: CASSPALDRTGELFF

V gene: TRBV28
J gene: TRBJ2-5
D gene: TRBD2
CDR3 DNA: TGTGCCAGCAGTTCCCGACTAGCGGGGGGGGGAGAGACCCAGTACTTC
CDR3 protein: CASSSRLAGGGETQYF

V gene: TRBV7-8
J gene: TRBJ2-3
D gene: TRBD2
CDR3 DNA: TGTGCCAGCAGCGTATCCCCCAGCGGGGGTCGCACAGATACGCAGTATTTT
CDR3 protein: CASSVSPSGGRTDTQYF

V gene: TRBV29-1
J gene: TRBJ2-1
D gene: TRBD1
CDR3 DNA: TGCAGCGAAAGGACAGGGGTTGCCTACAATGAGCAGTTCTTC
CDR3 protein: CSERTGVAYNEQFF

V gene: TRBV4-2
J gene: TRBJ1-5
D gene: NA
CDR3 DNA: TGTGCCAGCAGCCAATCCCTCTATAGCAATCAGCCCCAGCATTTT
CDR3 protein: CASSQSLYSNQPQHF

V gene: TRBV7-8
J gene: TRBJ2-1
D gene: NA
CDR3 DNA: TGTGCCAGCAGCCCAACGGGACAAAACACCTACAATGAGCAGTTCTTC
CDR3 protein: CASSPTGQNTYNEQFF

V gene: TRBV4-1
J gene: TRBJ2-5
D gene: TRBD1
CDR3 DNA: TGCGCCAGCAGCGACTCGGACAGGGGGCATCGGCAGACCCAGTACTTC
CDR3 protein: CASSDSDRGHRQTQYF

V gene: TRBV5-1
J gene: TRBJ2-7
D gene: TRBD1
CDR3 DNA: TGCGCCAGCAGCTGGGGACAGGGGTCCTACGAGCAGTACTTC
CDR3 protein: CASSWGQGSYEQYF

V gene: TRBV4-1
J gene: TRBJ2-3
D gene: TRBD1
CDR3 DNA: TGCGCCAGCAGCCAAGGACAGGGGTTCTCCGGAGATACGCAGTATTTT
CDR3 protein: CASSQGQGFSGDTQYF

V gene: TRBV6-5
J gene: TRBJ1-1
D gene: NA
CDR3 DNA: TGTGCCAGCCTGAGCGGTAACACTGAAGCTTTCTTT
CDR3 protein: CASLSGNTEAFF

V gene: TRBV4-1
J gene: TRBJ1-5
D gene: NA
CDR3 DNA: TGCGCCAGCAGCCAAGAGGAAAGGGGGGGACAGCCCCAGCATTTT
CDR3 protein: CASSQEERGGQPQHF

V gene: TRBV10-3
J gene: TRBJ1-1
D gene: NA
CDR3 DNA: TGTGCCATCAGTGGTCAGGCAGGAACTGAAGCTTTCTTT
CDR3 protein: CAISGQAGTEAFF

V gene: TRBV4-1
J gene: TRBJ2-5
D gene: NA
CDR3 DNA: TGCGCCAGCAGCCAAGATGAGGACCAAGAGACCCAGTACTTC
CDR3 protein: CASSQDEDQETQYF

V gene: TRBV19
J gene: TRBJ2-4
D gene: TRBD1
CDR3 DNA: TGTGCCAGTAGCCCGACAGGGGGAAACATTCAGTACTTC
CDR3 protein: CASSPTGGNIQYF

V gene: TRBV9
J gene: TRBJ2-1
D gene: NA
CDR3 DNA: TGTGCCAGCAGCGTAGCGAGGGAATCCTACAATGAGCAGTTCTTC
CDR3 protein: CASSVARESYNEQFF

V gene: TRBV5-1
J gene: TRBJ1-2
D gene: NA
CDR3 DNA: TGCGCCAGCAGCCAGGGACTAACCTATGGCTACACCTTC
CDR3 protein: CASSQGLTYGYTF

V gene: TRBV28
J gene: TRBJ1-2
D gene: NA
CDR3 DNA: TGTGCCAGCAGCTTGGTGGGGGCTTGGGATCAGGTCCGAAAAGATGATGGCTACACCTTC
CDR3 protein: CASSLVGAWDQVRKDDGYTF

V gene: TRBV30
J gene: TRBJ1-2
D gene: TRBD1
CDR3 DNA: TGTGCCTGGAGTATGAGGGGGCATGGCTACACCTTC
CDR3 protein: CAWSMRGHGYTF

V gene: TRBV7-2
J gene: TRBJ1-1
D gene: NA
CDR3 DNA: TGTGCCAGCAGCTTATTGGGACAGAACACTGAAGCTTTCTTT
CDR3 protein: CASSLLGQNTEAFF

V gene: TRBV6-6
J gene: TRBJ2-3
D gene: TRBD2
CDR3 DNA: TGTGCCAGCAGACCGCGGGGGGCCCATACCACAGATACGCAGTATTTT
CDR3 protein: CASRPRGAHTTDTQYF

V gene: TRBV7-9
J gene: TRBJ1-4
D gene: NA
CDR3 DNA: TGTGCCAGCAGCTTAGCCGGTTCGACTAATGAAAAACTGTTTTTT
CDR3 protein: CASSLAGSTNEKLFF

V gene: TRBV19
J gene: TRBJ2-3
D gene: TRBD2
CDR3 DNA: TGTGCCAGTAGTATAACCCAGCGGGAACAAACAGATACGCAGTATTTT
CDR3 protein: CASSITQREQTDTQYF

V gene: TRBV7-8
J gene: TRBJ1-6
D gene: NA
CDR3 DNA: TGTGCCAGCAGCGACAGGAGCTCCTATAATTCACCCCTCCACTTT
CDR3 protein: CASSDRSSYNSPLHF

V gene: TRBV6-1
J gene: TRBJ2-1
D gene: TRBD2
CDR3 DNA: TGTGCCAGCAGTGTCCTAGCGGGGGTTTACAATGAGCAGTTCTTC
CDR3 protein: CASSVLAGVYNEQFF

V gene: TRBV18
J gene: TRBJ1-2
D gene: TRBD1
CDR3 DNA: TGTGCCAGCTCACCGGGACAGGGGGCACTCTATGGCTACACCTTC
CDR3 protein: CASSPGQGALYGYTF

V gene: TRBV5-1
J gene: TRBJ1-1
D gene: NA
CDR3 DNA: TGCGCCAGCAGCTTGACAGGGAGGGTCACTGAAGCTTTCTTT
CDR3 protein: CASSLTGRVTEAFF

V gene: TRBV7-9
J gene: TRBJ2-3
D gene: NA
CDR3 DNA: TGTGCCAGCAGCTTTACCCCAGGGTCCACAGATACGCAGTATTTT
CDR3 protein: CASSFTPGSTDTQYF

V gene: TRBV28
J gene: TRBJ2-5
D gene: TRBD1
CDR3 DNA: TGTGCCAGCAGTACAATAGGACAGGGGTTGGGAGAGACCCAGTACTTC
CDR3 protein: CASSTIGQGLGETQYF

V gene: TRBV28
J gene: TRBJ2-5
D gene: TRBD1
CDR3 DNA: TGTGCCAGCAGTTTAGGCGGCAGGGGGCAAGAGACCCAGTACTTC
CDR3 protein: CASSLGGRGQETQYF

V gene: TRBV30
J gene: TRBJ2-1
D gene: NA
CDR3 DNA: TGTGCCTGGAGCGGGGGACCCGGGGAGCAGTTCTTC
CDR3 protein: CAWSGGPGEQFF

V gene: TRBV10-2
J gene: TRBJ1-5
D gene: TRBD1
CDR3 DNA: TGCGCCAGCAGGGCCGGGACAGTCAATCAGCCCCAGCATTTT
CDR3 protein: CASRAGTVNQPQHF

V gene: TRBV6-1
J gene: TRBJ2-7
D gene: TRBD1
CDR3 DNA: TGTGCCAGCAGTGAACCGGGCGGGACAGGGCTAACCTACGAGCAGTACTTC
CDR3 protein: CASSEPGGTGLTYEQYF

V gene: TRBV5-1
J gene: TRBJ1-1
D gene: NA
CDR3 DNA: TGCGCCAGCAGATCACAGGGTGTAAACACTGAAGATTTCTTT
CDR3 protein: CASRSQGVNTEDFF

V gene: TRBV28
J gene: TRBJ1-6
D gene: NA
CDR3 DNA: TGTGCCAGTTCGTCACTGACACCAAATAATTCACCCCTCCACTTT
CDR3 protein: CASSSLTPNNSPLHF

V gene: TRBV18
J gene: TRBJ1-1
D gene: NA
CDR3 DNA: TGTGCCAGCTCACCAATGAAGGGGATCATGAACACTGAAGCTTTCTTT
CDR3 protein: CASSPMKGIMNTEAFF

V gene: TRBV28
J gene: TRBJ2-3
D gene: NA
CDR3 DNA: TGTGCCAGCAGACCCATAACCTCTAGCACAGATAAGCAGTATTTT
CDR3 protein: CASRPITSSTDKQYF

V gene: TRBV7-9
J gene: TRBJ1-1
D gene: NA
CDR3 DNA: TGTGCCAGCAGCTCACGGGGGGGTGAGAACACTGAAGCTTTCTTT
CDR3 protein: CASSSRGGENTEAFF

V gene: TRBV11-2
J gene: TRBJ2-3
D gene: TRBD2
CDR3 DNA: TGTGCCAGCAGCTTAACCTTTAGCGGGGGCAGCACAGATACGCAGTATTTT
CDR3 protein: CASSLTFSGGSTDTQYF

V gene: TRBV7-2
J gene: TRBJ1-1
D gene: TRBD1
CDR3 DNA: TGTGCCAGCAGCCTAAGACAGGGTGGGACTGAAGCTTTCTTT
CDR3 protein: CASSLRQGGTEAFF

V gene: TRBV6-6
J gene: TRBJ2-1
D gene: TRBD1
CDR3 DNA: TGTGCCAGCAGTTACTCCACAGGGGCCTACAATGAGCAGTTCTTC
CDR3 protein: CASSYSTGAYNEQFF